This T cell receptor (beta chain) was retrieved from a study of blood T cell repertoires in COVID-19. Study as a whole: COVID-19 samples, acute and convalescent, were from the United States, Italy and Spain.

V shed 4 bases, J shed 8 bases, and the junction held 4 bases outside the gene matches. The CDR3 totals 13 residues. In the authors' methods: Amplification of reference gene primers was used by the study to estimate nucleated cell counts. Sequenced by immunoSEQ multiplex PCR; TCRdb stores in-frame clones only, minus some. The D gene and trimming were derived from the DNA, and the V and J assignments and clone size from that table. The sample lists 350,000 to 400,000 clones, just over 90% occurring once. The study recruited people aged about 18 to 90 years across about two dozen US areas. People in the exposed group encountered a COVID-19 case within 2 weeks before entering the study.

This TCR was recovered from a woman in her thirties or forties who had been exposed to COVID-19. The V and J genes are TRBV12-3 or TRBV12-4 and TRBJ2-2; 7 bases line up with TRBD1. Source material: PBMCs or T cells enriched from blood (not recorded which). The chain's CDR3 is CASSSGTAGELFF. CDR3 bases: TGTGCCAGCAGTTCGGGGACAGCAGGGGAGCTGTTTTTT.